The entry below describes one TCR beta chain. The antigen is unknown. Unique molecular identifiers were used to barcode this TCRbeta library. TCRdb ran MiXCR on the PCR reads and lists one entry per CDR3 protein. The sample lists 250,000 to 400,000 distinct CDR3 sequences; around 25% were seen once. The data originate from a study of T-cell reconstitution after alpha-beta-depleted transplantation in children. Study conclusions and caveats: It was newly produced T cells that mostly accounted for T-cell counts and diversity one year after transplant.

V was shortened by 1 base and J by 7 bases, with 10 bases between the two germline ends. This CDR3 spans 14 amino acids. In germline, CDR1 is MNHEY, CDR2 SVGAGI. This clonotype was obtained from a male patient younger than 18 who had a stem cell transplant for acute lymphoblastic leukemia, so the T cells may come from the graft donor. The material was PBMCs, mostly from graft donor cells, obtained 180 days after TCRalphabeta/CD19-depleted stem cell transplant. V and J are TRBV6-5 and TRBJ1-4; D is uncertain. CDR3 DNA: TGTGCCAGCAGTTACTTCACCATGGGTGAAAAACTGTTTTTT. Amino acids: CASSYFTMGEKLFF.